These 30 T cell receptor beta chains were sequenced from one sample in a study of control samples from healthy donors and cancer patients (TCRdb year 2020). The library was obtained by the immunoSEQ multiplex PCR assay. The table was pulled from immuneACCESS by TCRdb, which kept in-frame rearrangements only. Such tables lose some clones; where checked, under half of the loss comes from unresolved V genes, and the rest has no known cause. The table for this sample lists some 40,000 clones; about 86% of them were counted only once. The biggest ten clones account for roughly 21% of the sample. The specimen was PBMCs. Source of these receptors: an older woman with lung cancer.

On this clone itself: The same CDR3 also results from other DNA sequences found in this sample. The V call is TRBV7-2, the J call TRBJ2-2; D is unresolved. V lost 3 bases and J lost 1, with 3 bases in between. Looked up from germline, CDR1 is SGHTA and CDR2 is FQGNSA. This CDR3 region has 13 residues. CDR3 nucleotides: TGTGCCAGCAGCTTCATGAACACCGGGGAGCTGTTTTTT. Encoded protein: CASSFMNTGELFF.

The gene calls are TRBV5-1 and TRBJ2-1; D may correspond to TRBD1 or TRBD2 (5 bases each). The ends were cut back, 0 bases at V and 0 bases at J, with 10 bases in the middle. Germline CDR1 is SGHRS and CDR2 is YFSETQ. The CDR3 extends over 16 amino acids. The CDR3 region is CASSLVSGSSYNEQFF. DNA of the CDR3: TGCGCCAGCAGCTTGGTATCAGGGAGCTCCTACAATGAGCAGTTCTTC.

V gene TRBV5-4 combines with J gene TRBJ1-3, with D hard to call. CDR3 size: 14 residues. V was pared by 5 bases and J by 0 bases, with 9 bases between. Per the germline V gene, CDR1 is SGHNT and CDR2 is YYREEE (reference sequence). The CDR3 sequence is CASSRGYSGNTIYF. Written as DNA, the CDR3 is TGTGCCAGCAGTCGTGGTTACTCTGGAAACACCATATATTTT.

The chain links TRBV5-4 to TRBJ2-5; D is uncertain. CDR3 length: 14 residues. V lost 4 bases and J 3 bases, leaving 13 bases between the germline ends. In germline, CDR1 is SGHNT, CDR2 YYREEE (reference sequence). In DNA, the CDR3 is TGTGCCAGCAGCCCAAACGGCAGAGAAGAGACCCAGTACTTC. Translating gives CASSPNGREETQYF.

This clone has just a few counts. This rearrangement joins TRBV5-1 to TRBJ2-2; a weak D match, TRBD2 (5 bases). Trimming took off 2 bases at V and 3 bases at J, with 11 bases between the two ends. The CDR3 loop spans 15 amino acids. Germline V gene data show CDR1 as SGHRS and CDR2 as YFSETQ. The CDR3 DNA reads as TGCGCCAGCAGCTTAAGGACTTCCCACACCGGGGAGCTGTTTTTT. Amino acids: CASSLRTSHTGELFF.

This chain links TRBV4-1 with TRBJ2-1; 8 nucleotides align to TRBD2. Germline lookup yields CDR1 MGHRA and CDR2 YSYEKL. There are 15 residues in the CDR3. V dropped 4 bases and J dropped 5; count of bases not matched to a gene: 7. The CDR3 protein is CASSPLGGGHNEQFF. CDR3 DNA: TGCGCCAGCAGCCCCCTCGGGGGGGGTCACAATGAGCAGTTCTTC.

This sequence joins TRBV3-1 (or the pseudogene TRBV3-2) and TRBJ2-3; TRBD2 agrees at 11 bases. Germline CDR1 is LGHDT and CDR2 is YNNKEL (reference sequence). V lost 4 bases to trimming and J lost 4 bases; unmatched junction nucleotides: 7. The CDR3 has 16 residues. The CDR3 nucleotides are TGTGCCAGCAGCCTTTTAGCGGGAGGGGCGGCAGATACGCAGTATTTT. It is translated as CASSLLAGGAADTQYF.

This chain joins TRBV29-1 and TRBJ1-4; TRBD1 is a possible D gene (5 bases). CDR1 and CDR2 from the germline V gene are SQVTM and ANQGSEA. Deletions cut 4 bases from V and 6 bases from J, with 12 bases between. CDR3 size: 13 residues. DNA for the CDR3: TGCAGCGTTGTGCTACAGGTGCATGAAAAACTGTTTTTT. This sequence encodes CSVVLQVHEKLFF.

The J gene is TRBJ2-3, the V gene TRBV29-1, with D perhaps TRBD2 (5 bases). The CDR3 is made up of 14 amino acids. V was trimmed by 0 bases and J by 8 bases, leaving 15 bases between them. Germline V lookup: CDR1 SQVTM, CDR2 ANQGSEA. The CDR3 region is CSVEDGGSGPTQYF. Written as DNA, the CDR3 is TGCAGCGTTGAAGATGGAGGCAGTGGTCCTACGCAGTATTTT.

The rearrangement joins TRBV11-2 to TRBJ2-3; D is unclear. Trimming left V 1 base short and J 2 bases short, with 10 bases between. Looked up from germline, CDR1 is SGHAT and CDR2 is FQNNGV. This CDR3 is built from 15 residues. CDR3 nucleotide sequence: TGTGCCAGCAGCTTAGGCAGCAGCTACACAGATACGCAGTATTTT. It encodes CASSLGSSYTDTQYF.

This clone has a single count. This chain uses TRBV19 with TRBJ2-7; D may be TRBD1 (5 bases). V was shortened by 5 bases and J by 6 bases, with 11 bases between the two germline ends. The germline gives CDR1 LNHDA, CDR2 SQIVND (reference sequence). CDR3 length: 12 residues. The CDR3 DNA reads as TGTGCCAGTAGTCCGAGGCAGGGCGAGCAGTACTTC. Its translation is CASSPRQGEQYF.

The gene calls are TRBV7-6 and TRBJ2-1, with 7 bases that match TRBD2. V lost 5 bases and J lost 4; bases outside the gene matches: 11. CDR1 and CDR2 from the germline V gene are SGHVS and FNYEAQ. CDR3 length: 16 residues. In nucleotides, the CDR3 is TGTGCCAGCAGCCAGACAGCTGCGGGGGTTTACAATGAGCAGTTCTTC. Amino acids: CASSQTAAGVYNEQFF. Complete variable domain (other parts from reference TRBV7-6 and TRBJ2-1): GAGVSQSPRYKVTKRGQDVALRCDPISGHVSLYWYRQALGQGPEFLTYFNYEAQQDKSGLPNDRFSAERPEGSISTLTIQRTEQRDSAMYRCASSQTAAGVYNEQFFGPGTRLTVL.

The table lists this clone with a count of one. The chain carries TRBV7-3 and TRBJ1-6; 7 bases are shared with TRBD1. The CDR3 is 14 residues long. Germline CDR1 is SGHTA and CDR2 is FQGTGA. Trimming at V came to 5 bases and at J to 9 bases, leaving 7 bases not matched to a gene. CDR3 bases: TGTGCCAGCAGCCCACAGGGGAATTCTTCACCCCTCCACTTT. This codes for CASSPQGNSSPLHF.

The chain combines TRBV10-3 with TRBJ2-2; D remains unclear. CDR3 size: 16 residues. The germline CDR1 and CDR2 sequences are ENHRY and SYGVKD. Trimming stripped 7 bases from V and 0 bases from J, with 15 bases between. Here the CDR3 DNA reads TGTGCCATCACGGCATCCTACGGTTCGAACACCGGGGAGCTGTTTTTT. This sequence encodes CAITASYGSNTGELFF.

The chain carries TRBV28 and TRBJ2-1; 10 bases fit TRBD2. With V trimmed by 6 bases and J by 8 bases, 7 bases remained unmatched. The CDR3 is 14 residues long. Germline CDR1 and CDR2: MDHEN and SYDVKM. CDR3 in DNA: TGTGCCAGCAGGCTTAGCGGGGGGAGGTATGAGCAGTTCTTC. This encodes CASRLSGGRYEQFF.

CDR3 sequence reads: CASSLFPSRGDEQYF. The CDR3 DNA sequence: TGCGCCAGCAGCCTATTCCCGTCCCGGGGGGACGAGCAGTACTTC. The chain uses TRBV4-1 and TRBJ2-7; 7 nucleotides align to TRBD2. Germline CDR1 MGHRA, CDR2 YSYEKL. The trim removed 4 bases at V and 5 bases at J, leaving 11 bases unmatched. This CDR3 contains 15 residues.

A single count supports this clone. The chain carries TRBV6-5 and TRBJ1-2; D remains unclear. The ends were cut back, 2 bases at V and 4 bases at J, with 5 bases in the middle. This CDR3 spans 12 amino acids. Germline lookup yields CDR1 MNHEY and CDR2 SVGAGI. The CDR3 DNA sequence: TGTGCCAGCAGTTACGGTGGCTATGGCTACACCTTC. Protein sequence: CASSYGGYGYTF.

This clone has just a few counts. V and J are TRBV7-2 and TRBJ1-2; no definite D call. V lost 5 bases to trimming and J lost 8 bases, with 15 bases between them. This CDR3 contains 13 residues. The germline V gene encodes CDR1 SGHTA and CDR2 FQGNSA. Here the CDR3 reads CASSAAVSRGYTF. CDR3 sequence (DNA): TGTGCCAGCAGCGCAGCAGTATCGCGAGGCTACACCTTC.

This chain joins TRBV5-1 and TRBJ2-3; TRBD2 aligns across 12 bases. Unmatched junction bases numbered 7, after V lost 9 bases and J lost 5 bases. The CDR3 runs to 14 residues. Looked up from germline, CDR1 is SGHRS and CDR2 is YFSETQ. The CDR3, as DNA: TGCGCCACCAAACAGGGACTAGCGGGAGATACGCAGTATTTT. This codes for CATKQGLAGDTQYF.

This clone is a singleton in its sample. This rearrangement joins TRBV3-1 (or the pseudogene TRBV3-2) to TRBJ2-7; 8 nucleotides line up with TRBD1. V was pared by 8 bases and J by 1 base, with 1 base of the junction left unmatched. Germline CDR1 LGHDT, CDR2 YNNKEL (reference sequence). The CDR3 contains 12 residues. The CDR3 DNA sequence: TGTGCCAGCCAGGGGGCTTCCTACGAGCAGTACTTC. Amino acid sequence: CASQGASYEQYF.

This chain uses TRBV11-2 with TRBJ2-7; no clear D gene. The CDR3 totals 12 residues. Trimming removed 4 bases at V and 7 bases at J, with 11 bases between. Germline V gene sequence: CDR1 SGHAT, CDR2 FQNNGV. The CDR3 DNA sequence: TGTGCCAGCAGCTATCAGGAAAGTGAGCAGTACTTC. It translates to CASSYQESEQYF.

This rearrangement joins TRBV5-5 to TRBJ2-7; D unresolved. V lost 8 bases and J 3 bases, leaving 15 bases between the germline ends. CDR3 size: 13 residues. The germline gives CDR1 SGHKS, CDR2 YYEKEE (reference sequence). Written as DNA, the CDR3 is TGTGCCAGTCAAGGCGAGAACCACTACGAGCAGTACTTC. Its translation: CASQGENHYEQYF.

This clone was picked up a small number of times. The chain combines TRBV5-1 with TRBJ2-2, with D unclear. Per the germline V gene, CDR1 is SGHRS and CDR2 is YFSETQ. The ends were cut back, 4 bases at V and 6 bases at J, with 10 bases in the middle. The CDR3 extends over 13 amino acids. This CDR3 reads CASSLRWPGELFF. CDR3 DNA: TGCGCCAGCAGCCTCCGGTGGCCCGGGGAGCTGTTTTTT.

This clone is a singleton in its sample. J is TRBJ1-1 and V is TRBV5-1, with D unresolved. V was pared by 0 bases and J by 0 bases, with 12 bases between. CDR1 and CDR2 (germline): SGHRS, YFSETQ. The CDR3 totals 16 residues. In DNA, the CDR3 is TGCGCCAGCAGCTTGGGGTCGGTCCCCATGAACACTGAAGCTTTCTTT. Amino acid sequence: CASSLGSVPMNTEAFF.

The chain recombines TRBV4-1 with TRBJ1-5, with 9 bases aligning to TRBD1. V dropped 4 bases and J dropped 7; count of bases not matched to a gene: 14. CDR1 MGHRA and CDR2 YSYEKL come from the germline V gene. This CDR3 spans 17 amino acids. CDR3 sequence: CASSPDYSGTGIQPQHF. CDR3 coding DNA: TGCGCCAGCAGCCCCGATTATTCCGGGACAGGGATCCAGCCCCAGCATTTT.

The rearrangement uses TRBV27 and TRBJ1-3; 7 bases map to TRBD1. The CDR3 has 15 residues. Unmatched junction bases numbered 5, after V lost 6 bases and J lost 0 bases. The V gene's germline CDR1 is MNHEY and CDR2 SMNVEV (reference sequence). This chain's CDR3 is CASRPTGHSGNTIYF. CDR3 nucleotide sequence: TGTGCCAGCAGGCCGACAGGGCACTCTGGAAACACCATATATTTT.

The chain joins TRBV10-3 to TRBJ1-1; TRBD1 agrees at 7 bases. V shed 6 bases, J shed 1 base, and the junction held 14 bases outside the gene matches. This CDR3 has 17 amino acids. CDR1 and CDR2 (germline): ENHRY, SYGVKD. CDR3 protein: CAISSSDRGGRNTEAFF. CDR3 bases: TGTGCCATCAGCAGCAGTGACAGAGGGGGCCGGAACACTGAAGCTTTCTTT.

The sample holds a few counts of this clone. V usage is TRBV19 and J usage is TRBJ1-6; D is undetermined. Germline CDR1 is LNHDA and CDR2 is SQIVND (reference sequence). V was clipped by 1 base and J by 8 bases, with 12 bases between them. The CDR3 consists of 15 residues. CDR3 protein: CASSIGYGRHSPLHF. Here the CDR3 DNA reads TGTGCCAGTAGTATAGGGTACGGGCGCCATTCACCCCTCCACTTT.

This CDR3 is CAWSYTRSSYEQYF. Here the CDR3 DNA reads TGTGCCTGGAGTTATACGCGGAGCTCCTACGAGCAGTACTTC. This sequence joins TRBV30 and TRBJ2-7, with unresolved D. Between the trimmed V and J ends, which lost 2 bases and 0 bases, there was a span of 11 bases. CDR1 GTSNPN and CDR2 SVGIG come from the germline V gene (reference sequence). This CDR3 has 14 residues.

The rearrangement joins TRBV7-3 to TRBJ2-2, with D unresolved. V lost 4 bases, J lost 6 bases, and 9 bases lay in between. This CDR3 comprises 13 residues. Germline V gene sequence: CDR1 SGHTA, CDR2 FQGTGA. The CDR3 region has the DNA TGTGCCAGCAGCTCCGCCATTCCCGGGGAGCTGTTTTTT. Residues: CASSSAIPGELFF.